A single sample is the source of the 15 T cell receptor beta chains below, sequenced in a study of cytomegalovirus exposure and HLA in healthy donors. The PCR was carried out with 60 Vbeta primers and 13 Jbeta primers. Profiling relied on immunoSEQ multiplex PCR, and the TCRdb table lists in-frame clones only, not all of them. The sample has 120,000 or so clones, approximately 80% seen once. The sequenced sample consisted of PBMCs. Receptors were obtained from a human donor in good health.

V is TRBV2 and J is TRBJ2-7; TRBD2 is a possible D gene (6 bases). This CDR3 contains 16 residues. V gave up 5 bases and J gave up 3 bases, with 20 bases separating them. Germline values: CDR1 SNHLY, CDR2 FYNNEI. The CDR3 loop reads CASSPFPPGLIYEQYF. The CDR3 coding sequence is TGTGCCAGCAGTCCGTTCCCCCCGGGACTCATCTACGAGCAGTACTTC.

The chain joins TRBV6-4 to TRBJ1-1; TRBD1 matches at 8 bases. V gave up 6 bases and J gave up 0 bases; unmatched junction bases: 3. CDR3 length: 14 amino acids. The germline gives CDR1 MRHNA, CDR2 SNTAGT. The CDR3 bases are TGTGCCAGCAGACAGACAGGGGTGAACACTGAAGCTTTCTTT. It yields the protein CASRQTGVNTEAFF.

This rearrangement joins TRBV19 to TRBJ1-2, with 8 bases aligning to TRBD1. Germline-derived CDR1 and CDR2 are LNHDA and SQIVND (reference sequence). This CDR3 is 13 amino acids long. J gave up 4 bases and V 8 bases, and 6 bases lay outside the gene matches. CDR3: CASRTGRPYGYTF. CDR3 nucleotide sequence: TGTGCCAGTCGGACAGGGAGACCCTATGGCTACACCTTC.

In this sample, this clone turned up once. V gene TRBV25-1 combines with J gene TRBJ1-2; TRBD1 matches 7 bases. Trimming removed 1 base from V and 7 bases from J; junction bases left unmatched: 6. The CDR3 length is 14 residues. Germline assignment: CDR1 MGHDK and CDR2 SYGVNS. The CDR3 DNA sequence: TGTGCCAGCAGTGAATTCGGGACAGCGGGTGGCTACACCTTC. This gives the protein CASSEFGTAGGYTF.

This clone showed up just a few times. As DNA, the CDR3 is TGCAGCGTCACGACAGGGGTGGGCACTGAAGCTTTCTTT. This gives the protein CSVTTGVGTEAFF. The chain employs TRBV29-1 and TRBJ1-1, with 8 nucleotides matching TRBD1. In germline, CDR1 is SQVTM, CDR2 ANQGSEA. The junction had 7 bases not matched to a gene; V was cut back by 6 bases and J by 4 bases. CDR3 length: 13 amino acids.

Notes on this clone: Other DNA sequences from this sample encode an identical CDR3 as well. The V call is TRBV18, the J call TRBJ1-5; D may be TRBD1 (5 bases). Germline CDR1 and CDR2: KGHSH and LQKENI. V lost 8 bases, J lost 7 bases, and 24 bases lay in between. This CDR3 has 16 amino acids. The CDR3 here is CASATGGAREDQPQHF. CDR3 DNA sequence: TGTGCCAGCGCAACCGGTGGGGCGCGGGAGGACCAGCCCCAGCATTTT.

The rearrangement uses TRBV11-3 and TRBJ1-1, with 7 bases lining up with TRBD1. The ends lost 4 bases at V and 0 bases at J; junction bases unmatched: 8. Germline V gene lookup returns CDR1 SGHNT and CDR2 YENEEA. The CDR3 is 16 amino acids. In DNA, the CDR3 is TGTGCCAGCAGCTGGACCGGGACAGTCATGAACACTGAAGCTTTCTTT. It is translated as CASSWTGTVMNTEAFF.

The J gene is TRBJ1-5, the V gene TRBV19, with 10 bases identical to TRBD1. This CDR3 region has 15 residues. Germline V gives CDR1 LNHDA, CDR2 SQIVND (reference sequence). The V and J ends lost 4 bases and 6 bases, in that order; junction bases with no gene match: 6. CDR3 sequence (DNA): TGTGCCAGTAGTACCGGACAGGGGGACAGTCAGCCCCAGCATTTT. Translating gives CASSTGQGDSQPQHF.

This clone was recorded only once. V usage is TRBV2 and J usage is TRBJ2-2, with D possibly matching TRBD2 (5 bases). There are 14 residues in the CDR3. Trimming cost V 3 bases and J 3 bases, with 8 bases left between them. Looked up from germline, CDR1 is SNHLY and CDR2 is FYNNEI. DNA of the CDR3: TGTGCCAGCAGTGAGGGAGTAGACACCGGGGAGCTGTTTTTT. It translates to CASSEGVDTGELFF.

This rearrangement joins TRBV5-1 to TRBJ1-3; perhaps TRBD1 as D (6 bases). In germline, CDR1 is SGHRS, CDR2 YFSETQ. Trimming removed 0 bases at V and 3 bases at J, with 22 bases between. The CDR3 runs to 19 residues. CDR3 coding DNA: TGCGCCAGCAGCTTGGGCCCCTCCGTCCGACAGGCAAGTGGAAACACCATATATTTT. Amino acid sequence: CASSLGPSVRQASGNTIYF.

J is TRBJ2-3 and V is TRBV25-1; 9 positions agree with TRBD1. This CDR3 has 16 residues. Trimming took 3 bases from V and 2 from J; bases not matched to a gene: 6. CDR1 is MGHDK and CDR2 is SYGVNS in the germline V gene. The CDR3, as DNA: TGTGCCAGCAGTGAGGGGACAGGGCCTACCACAGATACGCAGTATTTT. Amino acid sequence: CASSEGTGPTTDTQYF.

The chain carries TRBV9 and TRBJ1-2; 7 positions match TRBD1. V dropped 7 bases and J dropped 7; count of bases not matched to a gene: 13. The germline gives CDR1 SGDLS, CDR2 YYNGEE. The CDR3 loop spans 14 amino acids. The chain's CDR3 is CASEMETGLRGYTF. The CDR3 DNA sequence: TGTGCCAGCGAGATGGAGACAGGGTTGCGTGGCTACACCTTC.

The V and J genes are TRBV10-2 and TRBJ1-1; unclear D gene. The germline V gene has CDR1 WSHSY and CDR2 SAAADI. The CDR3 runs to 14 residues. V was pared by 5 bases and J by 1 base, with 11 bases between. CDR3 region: CASSYGGSNTEAFF. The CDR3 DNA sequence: TGCGCCAGCAGTTATGGCGGGTCGAACACTGAAGCTTTCTTT.

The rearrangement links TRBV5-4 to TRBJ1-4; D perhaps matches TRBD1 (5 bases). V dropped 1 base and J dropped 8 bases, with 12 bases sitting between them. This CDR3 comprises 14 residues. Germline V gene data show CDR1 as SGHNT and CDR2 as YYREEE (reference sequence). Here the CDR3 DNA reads TGTGCCAGCAGCTTGCTAGGGGTTGAAGAAAAACTGTTTTTT. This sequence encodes CASSLLGVEEKLFF.

The CDR3 nucleotides are TGTGCCTGGAGCCTACTGGACAGGGGGCTCCGCCAAGAGACCCAGTACTTC. Its translation: CAWSLLDRGLRQETQYF. This chain connects TRBV30 to TRBJ2-5; 11 nucleotides align to TRBD1. Germline V gives CDR1 GTSNPN, CDR2 SVGIG (reference sequence). J gave up 1 base and V 3 bases, and 10 bases lay outside the gene matches. The CDR3 contains 17 residues.